These 20 T cell receptor beta chains came from one sample sequenced in a study of T cell repertoires in cytomegalovirus infection (dated by TCRdb to about 2019). The run used an Illumina HiSeq 1500. In TCRdb, the public reads were trimmed at Q25 with fastp and aligned with MiXCR, with productive beta chains retained. Every distinct CDR3 protein forms one entry, paired with its most common genes and DNA. This sample holds 290,000 or so distinct CDR3 sequences; about 9.1% were observed only once. In total, the top ten clones hold approximately 2.3% of the sample. Specimen: PBMCs. These receptors were collected from a human donor in good health (CMV status not recorded). Some clones in this sample may be carry-over from other donors' samples.

A few counts support this clonotype. CDR3 region: CASSYSKQSNSPLHF. The CDR3, as DNA: TGTGCCAGCAGTTACTCGAAACAGAGTAATTCACCCCTCCACTTT. J is TRBJ1-6 and V is TRBV6-5; no clear D. Germline assignment: CDR1 MNHEY and CDR2 SVGAGI. The V end lost 0 bases, the J end lost 6 bases, and 9 bases lay between the germline ends. The CDR3 has 15 residues.

V is TRBV7-9 and J is TRBJ2-3, with TRBD1 matching over 11 bases. Germline V lookup: CDR1 SEHNR, CDR2 FQNEAQ (reference sequence). V lost 5 bases and J lost 2; bases outside the gene matches: 9. The CDR3 covers 17 residues. The CDR3 region is CASSPRRTGGNTDTQYF. CDR3 coding DNA: TGTGCCAGCAGCCCCCGCCGGACAGGGGGCAACACAGATACGCAGTATTTT.

In its sample, this clonotype was seen many times. The rearrangement links TRBV7-6 to TRBJ1-3, with D possibly matching TRBD1 (6 bases). Germline V gene data show CDR1 as SGHVS and CDR2 as FNYEAQ. This CDR3 is built from 16 residues. V lost 1 base to trimming and J lost 0 bases, with 10 bases between them. CDR3 bases: TGTGCCAGCAGCTTAGTAGGACAGTACTCTGGAAACACCATATATTTT. It codes for CASSLVGQYSGNTIYF.

This clonotype was detected ten times or more. J is TRBJ1-1 and V is TRBV7-2, with 7 bases lining up with TRBD1. Germline loops: CDR1 SGHTA, CDR2 FQGNSA. The V gene end was trimmed by 3 bases and the J gene end by 1 base; junction bases not matched to a gene: 2. CDR3 length equals 14 residues. The CDR3 DNA reads TGTGCCAGCAGCTTCGCAGGGGGGAACACTGAAGCTTTCTTT. It codes for CASSFAGGNTEAFF.

This clonotype has just a few counts. The chain combines TRBV5-1 with TRBJ1-6; perhaps TRBD1 as D (6 bases). Germline loops: CDR1 SGHRS, CDR2 YFSETQ. The V end was cut by 9 bases, the J end by 7 bases, with 20 bases between. This CDR3 has 15 residues. The CDR3 nucleotides are TGCGCCACCAAAACAGAACAGGGCCAGAATTCACCCCTCCACTTT. It is translated as CATKTEQGQNSPLHF.

In its sample, this clonotype was seen many times. This rearrangement joins TRBV12-3 or TRBV12-4 to TRBJ2-3, with D possibly matching TRBD2 (5 bases). This CDR3 region has 14 residues. V gave up 8 bases and J gave up 2 bases, with 14 bases separating them. In DNA form, the CDR3 reads TGTGCCAGCCGGGCGGGTCCGAACACAGATACGCAGTATTTT. Translated: CASRAGPNTDTQYF.

This clonotype was recorded many times. The chain combines TRBV10-3 with TRBJ2-3; a possible D gene is TRBD1 (5 bases). CDR3 length: 16 amino acids. The V gene lost 0 bases and the J gene lost 2 bases, with 12 bases spanning the gap. Germline CDR1 is ENHRY and CDR2 is SYGVKD. This CDR3 reads CAISESRAGPTDTQYF. CDR3 coding DNA: TGTGCCATCAGTGAGTCCAGGGCAGGCCCCACAGATACGCAGTATTTT.

This clonotype was seen many times. V and J are TRBV19 and TRBJ2-3; perhaps TRBD1 as D (6 bases). The germline CDR1 and CDR2 sequences are LNHDA and SQIVND (reference sequence). V gave up 10 bases and J gave up 1 base, with 21 bases separating them. The CDR3 is 16 residues long. CDR3 amino acids: CATNPAKTGGTDTQYF. Here the CDR3 DNA reads TGTGCCACCAACCCCGCTAAGACAGGAGGCACAGATACGCAGTATTTT.

This clonotype occurred many times. The rearrangement uses TRBV7-9 and TRBJ2-4; no clear D. Germline CDR1 SEHNR, CDR2 FQNEAQ (reference sequence). V was shortened by 5 bases and J by 6 bases, with 17 bases between the two germline ends. The length of the CDR3 is 15 residues. CDR3 DNA sequence: TGTGCCAGCAGCGGACCGGGCCCCTGGGGAAACATTCAGTACTTC. This encodes CASSGPGPWGNIQYF.

The sample holds many counts of this clonotype. The V gene is TRBV28, the J gene TRBJ1-6; possibly TRBD1 for D (5 bases). Germline V gives CDR1 MDHEN, CDR2 SYDVKM. V was shortened by 3 bases and J by 4 bases, with 10 bases between the two germline ends. The CDR3 spans 15 residues. CDR3 coding DNA: TGTGCCAGCAGTTTTAGGGCAGGGTATAATTCACCCCTCCACTTT. Protein product: CASSFRAGYNSPLHF. Looking up the rest from reference TRBV28 and TRBJ1-6 gives the full variable domain: DVKVTQSSRYLVKRTGEKVFLECVQDMDHENMFWYRQDPGLGLRLIYFSYDVKMKEKGDIPEGYSVSREKKERFSLILESASTNQTSMYLCASSFRAGYNSPLHFGNGTRLTVT.

V and J are TRBV20-1 and TRBJ2-1; perhaps TRBD2 as D (6 bases). This CDR3 has 14 amino acids. Germline loops: CDR1 DFQATT, CDR2 SNEGSKA (reference sequence). V lost 3 bases and J lost 8, with 17 bases in between. The CDR3 region has the DNA TGCAGTGCTAGTCACCGGGACTCCAGATATGAGCAGTTCTTC. The encoded protein is CSASHRDSRYEQFF.

This clonotype was counted many times. V is TRBV5-5 and J is TRBJ1-1, with TRBD1 identical over 9 bases. Looked up from germline, CDR1 is SGHKS and CDR2 is YYEKEE (reference sequence). There are 17 residues in the CDR3. V shed 0 bases, J shed 4 bases, and the junction held 10 bases outside the gene matches. The DNA for the CDR3 is TGTGCCAGCAGCTTGGGGGGACAGGGTGCGCGGGGCACTGAAGCTTTCTTT. Protein: CASSLGGQGARGTEAFF.

This clonotype was observed many times. J is TRBJ2-3 and V is TRBV20-1; TRBD2 agrees at 15 bases. Trimming took 6 bases from V and 1 from J; bases not matched to a gene: 11. There are 18 residues in the CDR3. From germline, CDR1 is DFQATT and CDR2 SNEGSKA (reference sequence). The CDR3 is CSADGRTSGGAGTDTQYF. The DNA for the CDR3 is TGCAGTGCCGACGGGAGGACTAGCGGGGGGGCCGGCACAGATACGCAGTATTTT.

This clonotype has ten or more counts. This rearrangement joins TRBV6-1 to TRBJ1-1; weak D call: TRBD1 (6 bases). The CDR3 has 13 residues. Per germline, CDR1 MNHNS and CDR2 SASEGT. Trimming took 6 bases from V and 8 from J, leaving 16 bases between them. The CDR3 loop is CASSLFGGLEAFF. The CDR3 DNA sequence: TGTGCCAGCAGCCTCTTTGGGGGGCTAGAAGCTTTCTTT.

At least ten counts were recorded for this clonotype. The rearrangement joins TRBV12-3 or TRBV12-4 to TRBJ2-5; D could derive from TRBD1 or TRBD2 (5 bases each). This CDR3 is built from 13 residues. Trimming cost V 7 bases and J 7 bases, with 16 bases left between them. The CDR3 nucleotides are TGTGCCAGCACCCTGGGGGTCTTGGGGACCCAGTACTTC. It translates to CASTLGVLGTQYF.

This clonotype was detected ten times or more. CDR3 protein: CASSGQTGARLEAFF. Written as DNA, the CDR3 is TGTGCCAGTAGTGGACAGACAGGGGCACGGTTAGAAGCTTTCTTT. The V and J genes are TRBV19 and TRBJ1-1; TRBD1 matches 8 bases. Germline CDR1 reads LNHDA; CDR2 reads SQIVND (reference sequence). This CDR3 spans 15 amino acids. V shed 5 bases and J 8 bases; nucleotides not matched to a gene: 13.

The V call is TRBV10-3, the J call TRBJ2-5; unclear D gene. The CDR3 has 13 residues. From germline, CDR1 is ENHRY and CDR2 SYGVKD. Trimming left V 1 base short and J 3 bases short, with 6 bases between. This chain's CDR3 is CAISEYSKETQYF. The CDR3, as DNA: TGTGCCATCAGTGAGTACAGTAAAGAGACCCAGTACTTC.

The CDR3 sequence is CASSQGVTRRAYNEQFF. CDR3 DNA sequence: TGTGCCAGCAGCCAAGGGGTTACCCGCCGAGCCTACAATGAGCAGTTCTTC. The chain employs TRBV3-1 and TRBJ2-1, with D unclear. Trimming stripped 1 base from V and 2 bases from J, with 15 bases between. This CDR3 has 17 amino acids. CDR1 LGHDT and CDR2 YNNKEL come from the germline V gene (reference sequence).

This clonotype has at least ten counts. This chain links TRBV6-5 with TRBJ1-4; TRBD1 aligns across 7 bases. CDR3 size: 14 residues. The J segment lost 8 bases and the V segment lost 0 bases, leaving 3 bases of the junction unmatched. Germline CDR1 is MNHEY and CDR2 is SVGAGI. DNA for the CDR3: TGTGCCAGCAGTTACTCGACAGGGAGGGAAAAACTGTTTTTT. Residues: CASSYSTGREKLFF.

This clonotype turned up a few times. This rearrangement joins TRBV6-5 to TRBJ1-4, with unresolved D. CDR3 length: 13 amino acids. The V gene's germline CDR1 is MNHEY and CDR2 SVGAGI. V shed 2 bases and J shed 4 bases, with 5 bases lying between them. The CDR3 DNA reads as TGTGCCAGCAGTTACGGGGTTAATGAAAAACTGTTTTTT. Protein: CASSYGVNEKLFF.